Below, 21 T cell receptor beta chains from the same sample are listed, as sequenced in a study of T cell responses to AZD1222 COVID-19 vaccine. Here immunoSEQ multiplex PCR was the method, and the copy in TCRdb shows in-frame clones only, minus some. The sample consists of about 130,000 clones, around 90% of them appearing once. The material was peripheral blood, obtained on day 0 of AZD1222 vaccination. The receptors were gathered from an adult in good health.

This chain links TRBV5-1 with TRBJ2-2, with D perhaps assigned TRBD1 or TRBD2 (6 bases each). Deletions cut 3 bases from V and 4 bases from J, with 16 bases between. The CDR3 runs 16 residues. The germline CDR1 and CDR2 sequences are SGHRS and YFSETQ. This chain's CDR3 is CASSSTQGLGTGELFF. CDR3 bases: TGCGCCAGCAGCTCCACACAGGGACTGGGCACCGGGGAGCTGTTTTTT.

The rearrangement uses TRBV28 and TRBJ1-1; D possibly corresponds to TRBD1 (5 bases). This CDR3 has 11 residues. Germline CDR1 and CDR2: MDHEN and SYDVKM. V gave up 3 bases and J gave up 10 bases, with 9 bases separating them. DNA for the CDR3: TGTGCCAGCAGTTTGAATGGGGGAGCTTTCTTT. This gives the protein CASSLNGGAFF.

The chain links TRBV4-1 to TRBJ1-2; 8 bases agree with TRBD1. V lost 4 bases to trimming and J lost 4 bases; unmatched junction nucleotides: 14. The germline V gene has CDR1 MGHRA and CDR2 YSYEKL. This CDR3 contains 17 residues. The CDR3 is CASSRGQGGGSSYGYTF. CDR3 DNA: TGCGCCAGCAGCCGAGGACAGGGAGGAGGCTCCTCCTATGGCTACACCTTC.

The chain is built from TRBV7-9 and TRBJ2-5; D is ambiguous. This CDR3 comprises 15 residues. The V and J ends lost 5 bases and 1 base respectively, with 14 bases between them. Germline lookup yields CDR1 SEHNR and CDR2 FQNEAQ (reference sequence). CDR3 bases: TGTGCCAGCAGCCCCCGTCGAAGCACCCAAGAGACCCAGTACTTC. It codes for CASSPRRSTQETQYF.

This chain uses TRBV5-1 with TRBJ2-3; D might be TRBD2 (7 bases). CDR3 size: 16 residues. Germline-derived CDR1 and CDR2 are SGHRS and YFSETQ. Trimming shortened V by 4 bases and J by 4 bases, and 19 bases separated the two germline ends. The chain's CDR3 is CASSRAGQGYADTQYF. As DNA, the CDR3 is TGCGCCAGCAGCCGAGCGGGACAAGGGTATGCAGATACGCAGTATTTT.

The chain employs TRBV11-2 and TRBJ1-6; D is undetermined. Germline lookup yields CDR1 SGHAT and CDR2 FQNNGV. The V gene lost 3 bases and the J gene lost 0 bases, with 9 bases spanning the gap. This CDR3 spans 16 amino acids. The CDR3 region has the DNA TGTGCCAGCAGCTTCGCCTCGAGCTCCTATAATTCACCCCTCCACTTT. Translated: CASSFASSSYNSPLHF.

The chain is built from TRBV28 and TRBJ1-2; D call uncertain. The CDR3 has 11 residues. Germline V gives CDR1 MDHEN, CDR2 SYDVKM. Trimming took 8 bases from V and 5 from J, leaving 9 bases between them. For the CDR3, the DNA is TGTGCCAGCTGGGCCAGGTATGGCTACACCTTC. This codes for CASWARYGYTF.

This chain joins TRBV5-4 and TRBJ2-3; 8 bases are shared with TRBD2. The V segment lost 5 bases and the J segment 0 bases; nucleotides outside the gene matches: 14. CDR1 is SGHNT and CDR2 is YYREEE in the germline V gene (reference sequence). This CDR3 spans 18 amino acids. Here the CDR3 reads CASRPPGGQPSSTDTQYF. The CDR3 DNA is TGTGCCAGCAGACCTCCGGGGGGGCAACCTTCTAGCACAGATACGCAGTATTTT.

This clone was counted a few times. The J gene is TRBJ2-3, the V gene TRBV14; D unresolved. CDR1 and CDR2 (germline): SGHDN, FVKESK. Between the trimmed V and J ends, which lost 1 base and 0 bases, there was a span of 14 bases. The CDR3 contains 17 residues. The CDR3 spells CASSQVARTGSTDTQYF. The CDR3 DNA sequence: TGTGCCAGCAGCCAAGTGGCTAGGACGGGCAGCACAGATACGCAGTATTTT.

This clone was observed once. The chain uses TRBV27 and TRBJ2-7, with TRBD1 matching over 8 bases. CDR1 MNHEY and CDR2 SMNVEV come from the germline V gene (reference sequence). The CDR3 loop spans 13 amino acids. With V trimmed by 3 bases and J by 4 bases, 2 bases remained unmatched. Here the CDR3 reads CASSFRTGYEQYF. CDR3 DNA sequence: TGTGCCAGCAGTTTTAGGACAGGGTACGAGCAGTACTTC.

The chain recombines TRBV28 with TRBJ1-2; TRBD1 matches at 8 bases. CDR1 is MDHEN and CDR2 is SYDVKM in the germline V gene. This CDR3 region has 15 residues. Losses at the gene ends were 6 bases for V and 2 bases for J; bases not matched to a gene: 8. The CDR3 sequence is CASRDTGQGNYGYTF. The CDR3 DNA is TGTGCCAGCAGGGATACTGGACAGGGAAACTATGGCTACACCTTC.

The chain employs TRBV29-1 and TRBJ2-7; 11 nucleotides align to TRBD1. This CDR3 is 13 amino acids long. The junction had 9 bases not matched to a gene; V was cut back by 7 bases and J by 7 bases. CDR1 is SQVTM and CDR2 is ANQGSEA in the germline V gene. CDR3 DNA: TGCAGCGCGGGACAGGGGGATGCCCGGGAGCAGTACTTC. Amino acids: CSAGQGDAREQYF.

This chain joins TRBV4-1 and TRBJ1-5; TRBD1 matches 8 bases. This CDR3 is 17 amino acids long. Germline CDR1 is MGHRA and CDR2 is YSYEKL. Trimming cost V 0 bases and J 3 bases; bases outside gene matches: 7. The CDR3 region has the DNA TGCGCCAGCAGCCAAGACCCGACAGGGGTCCTCAATCAGCCCCAGCATTTT. Its protein product is CASSQDPTGVLNQPQHF.

This clone has a single count. This chain connects TRBV7-2 to TRBJ2-1; no clear D gene. V lost 3 bases and J lost 4, with 7 bases in between. The CDR3 loop spans 13 amino acids. Germline CDR1 is SGHTA and CDR2 is FQGNSA. The CDR3 DNA reads as TGTGCCAGCAGCTTCGGGCCTTACAATGAGCAGTTCTTC. It is translated as CASSFGPYNEQFF.

The chain uses TRBV9 and TRBJ1-6; no reliable D call. The V end was cut by 0 bases, the J end by 8 bases, with 9 bases between. Per the germline V gene, CDR1 is SGDLS and CDR2 is YYNGEE. The CDR3 is 14 residues long. CDR3 DNA: TGTGCCAGCAGCGTAGACAGTAGGTATTCACCCCTCCACTTT. Amino acid sequence: CASSVDSRYSPLHF.

This chain connects TRBV4-3 to TRBJ2-6; no definite D call. CDR1 is LGHNA, CDR2 YSLEER, per germline. V was cut by 4 bases and J by 0 bases, with 16 bases left in between. CDR3 length: 18 residues. The CDR3 reads CASSPEGVLDSGANVLTF. Here the CDR3 DNA reads TGCGCCAGCAGCCCGGAAGGAGTTTTAGACTCTGGGGCCAACGTCCTGACTTTC.

The chain combines TRBV12-3 or TRBV12-4 with TRBJ2-4; maybe TRBD2 (5 bases). CDR3 length: 13 residues. V lost 7 bases and J 0 bases, leaving 7 bases between the germline ends. The CDR3, as DNA: TGTGCCAGCACCGGACTAGCCAAAAACATTCAGTACTTC. Its protein product is CASTGLAKNIQYF.

The chain carries TRBV5-5 and TRBJ1-1; D gene uncertain. V shed 0 bases and J shed 1 base, with 10 bases lying between them. Germline V CDR1 and CDR2: SGHKS, YYEKEE (reference sequence). This CDR3 is built from 15 residues. The CDR3 protein is CASSLAPGGNTEAFF. Written as DNA, the CDR3 is TGTGCCAGCAGCTTGGCCCCGGGAGGGAACACTGAAGCTTTCTTT.

The genes are TRBV5-4 and TRBJ2-7; D is uncertain. V was pared by 0 bases and J by 0 bases, with 7 bases between. Germline-derived CDR1 and CDR2 are SGHNT and YYREEE (reference sequence). This CDR3 spans 14 amino acids. CDR3 coding DNA: TGTGCCAGCAGCTTGGACAGACACTCCTACGAGCAGTACTTC. It codes for CASSLDRHSYEQYF.

The genes are TRBV7-5 and TRBJ1-1. TRBV7-5 is annotated as a pseudogene. The CDR3 is made up of 13 amino acids. CDR3 amino acids: CVRSLARGFEAFF. Written as DNA, the CDR3 is TGTGTCAGAAGCTTAGCACGGGGATTTGAAGCTTTCTTT.

This rearrangement joins TRBV27 to TRBJ2-2; D remains ambiguous. Between the trimmed V and J ends, which lost 6 bases and 0 bases, there was a span of 14 bases. There are 16 residues in the CDR3. Germline V lookup: CDR1 MNHEY, CDR2 SMNVEV (reference sequence). The CDR3 sequence: CASSPLQKTNTGELFF. CDR3 bases: TGTGCCAGCAGCCCACTACAGAAAACGAACACCGGGGAGCTGTTTTTT.